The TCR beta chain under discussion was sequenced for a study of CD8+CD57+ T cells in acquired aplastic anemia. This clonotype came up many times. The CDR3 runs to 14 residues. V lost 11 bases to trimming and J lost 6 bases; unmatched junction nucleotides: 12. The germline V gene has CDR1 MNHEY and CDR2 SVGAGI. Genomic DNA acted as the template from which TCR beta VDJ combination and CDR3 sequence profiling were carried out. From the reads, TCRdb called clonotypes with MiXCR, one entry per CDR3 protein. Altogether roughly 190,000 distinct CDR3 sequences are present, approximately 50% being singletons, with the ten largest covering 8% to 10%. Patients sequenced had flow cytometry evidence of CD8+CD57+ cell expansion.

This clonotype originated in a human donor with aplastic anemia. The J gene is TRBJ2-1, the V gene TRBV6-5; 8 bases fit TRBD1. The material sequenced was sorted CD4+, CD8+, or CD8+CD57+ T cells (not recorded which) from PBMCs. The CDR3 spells CASKDRVSSNEQFF. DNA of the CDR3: TGTGCCTCAAAGGACAGGGTCTCTTCCAATGAGCAGTTCTTC.